A few counts support the clone carrying this TCR beta chain. The CDR3 runs 15 residues. V was pared by 6 bases and J by 0 bases, with 13 bases between. Germline values: CDR1 MNHEY, CDR2 SVGEGT. Produced via immunoSEQ multiplex PCR; TCRdb's table is partial and in-frame only. The top ten hold 2% to 3% of the sample, which has some 120,000 clones, 85% to 90% seen once. The data were taken from a study of control samples from healthy donors and cancer patients. The V call is TRBV6-2 or TRBV6-3, the J call TRBJ2-3; D perhaps matches TRBD2 (6 bases). This receptor was taken from a woman aged 70-85 years in good health. Material for sequencing was blood. The CDR3 here is CASSLTEGSTDTQYF. Here the CDR3 DNA reads TGTGCCAGCAGCCTAACGGAGGGTAGCACAGATACGCAGTATTTT.